The rows below give T cell receptor beta chains drawn from one sample of a study of CD8 T cells in Susac syndrome. Each CDR3 protein gets one entry after TCRdb re-called the immunoSEQ multiplex PCR reads with MiXCR. The table lists around 130,000 distinct CDR3 sequences, 94% of them singletons, with more than 0.095% in the top ten. Sequencing was done on a sample of CD4+ T cells from PBMCs. These receptor sequences come from a human donor in good health. Both conserved end residues are part of each CDR3. Fields, in order: CDR3 DNA, CDR3 protein, V gene, clone size, J gene, D gene, CDR3 length. The D gene is left open where the match is weak. A clone size is listed for some rows: how often the clone was seen (once, few, many), or a class if it is expanded.

CDR3nt: TGTGCCAGCAGTTCGGCTAGCGGGAGACAAGAGACCCAGTACTTC
CDR3aa: CASSSASGRQETQYF
v_gene: TRBV28
abundance: -
j_gene: TRBJ2-5
d_gene: TRBD2
len: 15

CDR3nt: TGTGCCAGCAGCCCCAAAAGTTGGGCGAACACCGGGGAGCTGTTTTTT
CDR3aa: CASSPKSWANTGELFF
v_gene: TRBV7-9
abundance: -
j_gene: TRBJ2-2
d_gene: -
len: 16

CDR3nt: TGCAGTGCTAGAGATCAGAGGACTAGCGGGAGGGCGGTCGGCGGGGAGCTGTTTTTT
CDR3aa: CSARDQRTSGRAVGGELFF
v_gene: TRBV20-1
abundance: -
j_gene: TRBJ2-2
d_gene: TRBD2
len: 19

CDR3nt: TGCAGCGTTGATAAAGGGACGGGAGTGACCCAGTACTTC
CDR3aa: CSVDKGTGVTQYF
v_gene: TRBV29-1
abundance: -
j_gene: TRBJ2-5
d_gene: -
len: 13

CDR3nt: TGCAGTGCGCTCCCTCCAGGGATGAACACTGAAGCTTTCTTT
CDR3aa: CSALPPGMNTEAFF
v_gene: TRBV20-1
abundance: -
j_gene: TRBJ1-1
d_gene: -
len: 14

CDR3nt: TGTGCCAGCAGCCAAGGGCCCGGGACCTATTCGTACTTC
CDR3aa: CASSQGPGTYSYF
v_gene: TRBV14
abundance: once
j_gene: TRBJ2-4
d_gene: -
len: 13

CDR3nt: TGCAGCGTTGGGGGGACTAGCGGGAGTAATGAGCAGTTCTTC
CDR3aa: CSVGGTSGSNEQFF
v_gene: TRBV29-1
abundance: -
j_gene: TRBJ2-1
d_gene: TRBD2
len: 14

CDR3nt: TGTGCCAGCAGTGGATCTTACGCAGGGGACACCGGGGAGCTGTTTTTT
CDR3aa: CASSGSYAGDTGELFF
v_gene: TRBV6-1
abundance: -
j_gene: TRBJ2-2
d_gene: -
len: 16

CDR3nt: TGTGCCAGCAGTACCCGACAGGGGGCCTACGAGCAGTACTTC
CDR3aa: CASSTRQGAYEQYF
v_gene: TRBV6-2/TRBV6-3
abundance: once
j_gene: TRBJ2-7
d_gene: TRBD1
len: 14

CDR3nt: TGTGCCAGCAGACCAGACAGGGGGCTTTGGGACACTGAAGCTTTCTTT
CDR3aa: CASRPDRGLWDTEAFF
v_gene: TRBV7-2
abundance: -
j_gene: TRBJ1-1
d_gene: TRBD1
len: 16

CDR3nt: TGTGCCAGCACCCTCGGGCTAGCGGACAATGAGCAGTTCTTC
CDR3aa: CASTLGLADNEQFF
v_gene: TRBV7-2
abundance: -
j_gene: TRBJ2-1
d_gene: TRBD2
len: 14

CDR3nt: TGTGCCATCAGTGAGTCGGAGACCGGTGGTCGCTACACCTTC
CDR3aa: CAISESETGGRYTF
v_gene: TRBV10-3
abundance: -
j_gene: TRBJ1-2
d_gene: -
len: 14

CDR3nt: TGCAGCGTTGACTGGACAAGAGGCACTGAAGCTTTCTTT
CDR3aa: CSVDWTRGTEAFF
v_gene: TRBV29-1
abundance: -
j_gene: TRBJ1-1
d_gene: -
len: 13

CDR3nt: TGTGCCAGCAGTTCACCCGGGACTAGCAATGAGCAGTTCTTC
CDR3aa: CASSSPGTSNEQFF
v_gene: TRBV28
abundance: -
j_gene: TRBJ2-1
d_gene: TRBD2
len: 14

CDR3nt: TGCAGTGCTAGGCTAATCACAGCCCAAGAGACCCAGTACTTC
CDR3aa: CSARLITAQETQYF
v_gene: TRBV20-1
abundance: -
j_gene: TRBJ2-5
d_gene: -
len: 14

CDR3nt: TGTGCCAGCAGTGAATTTTCCGGGACAGGGTGGGCTTTCTTT
CDR3aa: CASSEFSGTGWAFF
v_gene: TRBV2
abundance: -
j_gene: TRBJ1-1
d_gene: TRBD1
len: 14

CDR3nt: TGTGCCAGCAGTTTACACTATGAGCAGTTCTTC
CDR3aa: CASSLHYEQFF
v_gene: TRBV28
abundance: -
j_gene: TRBJ2-1
d_gene: -
len: 11

CDR3nt: TGTGCCTGGTCGGCGGGAGGGCCGGGGCAGTACTTC
CDR3aa: CAWSAGGPGQYF
v_gene: TRBV30
abundance: -
j_gene: TRBJ2-7
d_gene: TRBD2
len: 12

CDR3nt: TGCAGTGCCGATACAGGGCCCCACTATGGCTACACCTTC
CDR3aa: CSADTGPHYGYTF
v_gene: TRBV20-1
abundance: -
j_gene: TRBJ1-2
d_gene: -
len: 13

CDR3nt: TGTGCCACCATCGATGGCAGGAGCACCGGGGAGCTGTTTTTT
CDR3aa: CATIDGRSTGELFF
v_gene: TRBV24-1
abundance: -
j_gene: TRBJ2-2
d_gene: -
len: 14

CDR3nt: TGTGCCAGCAGTCTGGGTTTGGCCGGGGAGCTGTTTTTT
CDR3aa: CASSLGLAGELFF
v_gene: TRBV6-5
abundance: -
j_gene: TRBJ2-2
d_gene: -
len: 13

CDR3nt: TGCAGTGCTAGAGGACTAGCGGGAGTACCGAACACCGGGGAGCTGTTTTTT
CDR3aa: CSARGLAGVPNTGELFF
v_gene: TRBV20-1
abundance: -
j_gene: TRBJ2-2
d_gene: TRBD2
len: 17

CDR3nt: TGTGCCAGCAGCGTACCGGGACCCCGCACAGATACGCAGTATTTT
CDR3aa: CASSVPGPRTDTQYF
v_gene: TRBV7-9
abundance: -
j_gene: TRBJ2-3
d_gene: -
len: 15

CDR3nt: TGCAGTGCTCGTGGGGTTTTCTCTGGAAACACCATATATTTT
CDR3aa: CSARGVFSGNTIYF
v_gene: TRBV20-1
abundance: -
j_gene: TRBJ1-3
d_gene: -
len: 14

CDR3nt: TGCGCCAGCAGCTTGGCCCAGGGAACTGGGGCCAACGTCCTGACTTTC
CDR3aa: CASSLAQGTGANVLTF
v_gene: TRBV5-1
abundance: -
j_gene: TRBJ2-6
d_gene: -
len: 16

CDR3nt: TGTGCCAGCATCTCCTCGGACAGGGGGCGGAATGAGCAGTTCTTC
CDR3aa: CASISSDRGRNEQFF
v_gene: TRBV5-6
abundance: -
j_gene: TRBJ2-1
d_gene: TRBD1
len: 15

CDR3nt: TGTGCCAGCAGCTTCGGGACGGACTACACCGGGGAGCTGTTTTTT
CDR3aa: CASSFGTDYTGELFF
v_gene: TRBV3-1
abundance: -
j_gene: TRBJ2-2
d_gene: -
len: 15

CDR3nt: TGTGCCAGCAGCTTATCTGCTAGGACGAACACCGGGGAGCTGTTTTTT
CDR3aa: CASSLSARTNTGELFF
v_gene: TRBV7-2
abundance: -
j_gene: TRBJ2-2
d_gene: -
len: 16

CDR3nt: TGTGCCAGCAGTCCACCGACAGGGTCTGGTAATGAGCAGTTCTTC
CDR3aa: CASSPPTGSGNEQFF
v_gene: TRBV12-3/TRBV12-4
abundance: -
j_gene: TRBJ2-1
d_gene: TRBD1
len: 15

CDR3nt: TGTGCCAGTACCCCGGACAGACTGGGCACCGGGGAGCTGTTTTTT
CDR3aa: CASTPDRLGTGELFF
v_gene: TRBV19
abundance: -
j_gene: TRBJ2-2
d_gene: -
len: 15

CDR3nt: TGTGCCAGCAGTTCCTCCGGGACTATCTCCGGGGAGCTGTTTTTT
CDR3aa: CASSSSGTISGELFF
v_gene: TRBV5-6
abundance: once
j_gene: TRBJ2-2
d_gene: TRBD2
len: 15

CDR3nt: TGTGCCAGCAGCTTAGACCACGGGCGTACGCAGTATTTT
CDR3aa: CASSLDHGRTQYF
v_gene: TRBV7-2
abundance: once
j_gene: TRBJ2-3
d_gene: -
len: 13

CDR3nt: TGCGCCAGCAGCTGGAACGGACAGGGGAGCTCTGGAAACACCATATATTTT
CDR3aa: CASSWNGQGSSGNTIYF
v_gene: TRBV5-1
abundance: -
j_gene: TRBJ1-3
d_gene: TRBD1
len: 17

CDR3nt: TGTGCCAGCACCGGGACAGGGGGTTTGAACGAGCAGTACTTC
CDR3aa: CASTGTGGLNEQYF
v_gene: TRBV6-6
abundance: -
j_gene: TRBJ2-7
d_gene: TRBD1
len: 14

CDR3nt: TGTGCCAGCAGGGCGGACATACAGGGACCCTACGAGCAGTACTTC
CDR3aa: CASRADIQGPYEQYF
v_gene: TRBV11-2
abundance: few
j_gene: TRBJ2-7
d_gene: -
len: 15

CDR3nt: TGTGCCAGCAGCTTTTGGCCTAGGAGGGTCCATGAGCAGTTCTTC
CDR3aa: CASSFWPRRVHEQFF
v_gene: TRBV7-8
abundance: -
j_gene: TRBJ2-1
d_gene: -
len: 15

CDR3nt: TGTGCCAGCAGCTTGGCTCGCGGCGCTTCCTACAATGAGCAGTTCTTC
CDR3aa: CASSLARGASYNEQFF
v_gene: TRBV5-4
abundance: -
j_gene: TRBJ2-1
d_gene: -
len: 16

CDR3nt: TGTGCCTGGAGTCGATTGACCATGCCCGGGACAACGGAGTCACCCCTCCACTTT
CDR3aa: CAWSRLTMPGTTESPLHF
v_gene: TRBV30
abundance: -
j_gene: TRBJ1-6
d_gene: -
len: 18

CDR3nt: TGTGCCAGCAGTTTGGCGTCGCTCCCAGGGACCCAGTACTTC
CDR3aa: CASSLASLPGTQYF
v_gene: TRBV5-4
abundance: -
j_gene: TRBJ2-5
d_gene: -
len: 14

CDR3nt: TGTGCCAGCGGGGGACAGGTTTCGACAGAGACCCAGTACTTC
CDR3aa: CASGGQVSTETQYF
v_gene: TRBV7-9
abundance: -
j_gene: TRBJ2-5
d_gene: TRBD1
len: 14

CDR3nt: TGTGCCAGCAGAGAGGGAGCCACCGGGGAGCTGTTTTTT
CDR3aa: CASREGATGELFF
v_gene: TRBV28
abundance: -
j_gene: TRBJ2-2
d_gene: -
len: 13

CDR3nt: TGTGCCAGCAGCTTGACTAGCGGGAGCTACGAGCAGTACTTC
CDR3aa: CASSLTSGSYEQYF
v_gene: TRBV7-2
abundance: few
j_gene: TRBJ2-7
d_gene: TRBD2
len: 14

CDR3nt: TGTGCCATCAGCCTCGACAGGGCCCAGCCCCAGCATTTT
CDR3aa: CAISLDRAQPQHF
v_gene: TRBV10-3
abundance: -
j_gene: TRBJ1-5
d_gene: TRBD1
len: 13

CDR3nt: TGTGCCAGCAGCGTAGTAGCGGGAGGGCAGGTTGAGCAGTTCTTC
CDR3aa: CASSVVAGGQVEQFF
v_gene: TRBV9
abundance: -
j_gene: TRBJ2-1
d_gene: TRBD2
len: 15

CDR3nt: TGTGCCAGCAGCTTAGAAGCCAGGGGGTACACAGATACGCAGTATTTT
CDR3aa: CASSLEARGYTDTQYF
v_gene: TRBV11-2
abundance: -
j_gene: TRBJ2-3
d_gene: TRBD1
len: 16

CDR3nt: TGTGCCATCAGTACAGGGGATAACACAGATACGCAGTATTTT
CDR3aa: CAISTGDNTDTQYF
v_gene: TRBV10-3
abundance: -
j_gene: TRBJ2-3
d_gene: TRBD1
len: 14

CDR3nt: TGTGCCATCAGTGGTTCAGGGCCGGGCTATGGCTACACCTTC
CDR3aa: CAISGSGPGYGYTF
v_gene: TRBV10-3
abundance: -
j_gene: TRBJ1-2
d_gene: -
len: 14

CDR3nt: TGTGCCAGCAGTACCTCAGGGTTTCCCGGGGAGCTGTTTTTT
CDR3aa: CASSTSGFPGELFF
v_gene: TRBV6-1
abundance: -
j_gene: TRBJ2-2
d_gene: -
len: 14

CDR3nt: TGTGCCAGCAAACGGGCAGGCTACGAGCAGTACTTC
CDR3aa: CASKRAGYEQYF
v_gene: TRBV2
abundance: few
j_gene: TRBJ2-7
d_gene: -
len: 12

CDR3nt: TGTGCCTGGGGTCGTAACGAGCAGTACTTC
CDR3aa: CAWGRNEQYF
v_gene: TRBV30
abundance: -
j_gene: TRBJ2-7
d_gene: -
len: 10

CDR3nt: TGTGCCTGGAGCCGGGACTATAGCAATCAGCCCCAGCATTTT
CDR3aa: CAWSRDYSNQPQHF
v_gene: TRBV30
abundance: -
j_gene: TRBJ1-5
d_gene: -
len: 14

CDR3nt: TGTGCCAGCAGCCTCCTGGGGAGGGGGCTATACGAGCAGTACTTC
CDR3aa: CASSLLGRGLYEQYF
v_gene: TRBV7-2
abundance: -
j_gene: TRBJ2-7
d_gene: -
len: 15

CDR3nt: TGTGCCAGCCTTGCGGGAGTGTACCAAGAGACCCAGTACTTC
CDR3aa: CASLAGVYQETQYF
v_gene: TRBV2
abundance: -
j_gene: TRBJ2-5
d_gene: TRBD2
len: 14

CDR3nt: TGTGCCAGCAGTGAACTAGCGGGAGATTCCGGGGAGCTGTTTTTT
CDR3aa: CASSELAGDSGELFF
v_gene: TRBV2
abundance: -
j_gene: TRBJ2-2
d_gene: TRBD2
len: 15

CDR3nt: TGTGCCAGCCGGGAGGGGTTTGAAGCTTTCTTT
CDR3aa: CASREGFEAFF
v_gene: TRBV2
abundance: once
j_gene: TRBJ1-1
d_gene: -
len: 11

CDR3nt: TGTGCCACCAGCATGGGGCTAGCGGGGAGACAAGAGACCCAGTACTTC
CDR3aa: CATSMGLAGRQETQYF
v_gene: TRBV15
abundance: -
j_gene: TRBJ2-5
d_gene: TRBD2
len: 16

CDR3nt: TGTGCCAGCAGCCCTGGTTGGCAGGGCACTTATGGCTACACCTTC
CDR3aa: CASSPGWQGTYGYTF
v_gene: TRBV5-4
abundance: -
j_gene: TRBJ1-2
d_gene: -
len: 15

CDR3nt: TGTGCCAGCAGCTTAGGATCGGGGGCTGACTACGAGCAGTACTTC
CDR3aa: CASSLGSGADYEQYF
v_gene: TRBV7-9
abundance: -
j_gene: TRBJ2-7
d_gene: -
len: 15

CDR3nt: TGCAGTGCTAGCCGACAGGGTCCCACCGGGGAGCTGTTTTTT
CDR3aa: CSASRQGPTGELFF
v_gene: TRBV20-1
abundance: -
j_gene: TRBJ2-2
d_gene: TRBD1
len: 14

CDR3nt: TGTGCCAGCACGGCAGGGCAGAACACTGAAGCTTTCTTT
CDR3aa: CASTAGQNTEAFF
v_gene: TRBV7-9
abundance: -
j_gene: TRBJ1-1
d_gene: -
len: 13